This T cell receptor beta chain was identified in a study of T-cell memory formation after mild COVID-19 (dated by TCRdb to the early 2020s). Some background on the complete study: Most TCR sequence clusters were specific to one of the two donors. T-cell clones expanding and contracting after mild COVID-19 in a couple of donors were tracked by longitudinal TCRalpha and TCRbeta repertoire sequencing. Two young, previously healthy adult volunteers, one female and one male, were included in the cohort.

Ficoll-Paque density gradient centrifugation was the method used to isolate PBMCs. Overall results and qualifications from the work: Contracting CD4+ clones were found mainly in CM and EM memory subsets, while CD8+ clones were enriched in EMRA. The study included only two mild cases, and larger cohorts that include severe cases with pre-infection samples were judged to be necessary. Some responding clones were detected in pre-infection memory, which suggested that pre-existing cross-reactive memory T cells had joined the SARS-CoV-2 response. Clones contracting from day 15 to 85 had balanced CD4/CD8 phenotypes, while a second wave expanding from day 15 to 37 was biased towards CD4+. SARS-CoV-2 specificity was not confirmed for the second-wave clones peaking on day 37.

These reads were obtained on an Illumina NovaSeq 6000. TCRalpha and TCRbeta cDNA libraries were constructed by 5'RACE with constant-segment primers, with sample barcodes and unique molecular identifiers being introduced. RNA was extracted from every sample with Trizol reagent. Libraries were amplified in two PCR steps, with a second sample barcode and Illumina TruSeq adapters added in the second step. Libraries were sequenced on an Illumina NovaSeq with 2 x 150 bp paired-end reads. The authors' analysis ran thus. Reads were demultiplexed and collapsed into UMI-guided consensus sequences with migec v1.2.7. Using mixcr v2.1.11, UMI consensuses were aligned to TRA and TRB V and J templates and then assembled into clonotypes. A clonotype was counted as expanded or contracted only if both edgeR and NoisET called the change significant, with noise models trained on biological replicates. For edgeR calls, a false discovery rate-adjusted p below 0.01 and a log2 fold-change threshold of 1 were applied. PCA with hierarchical clustering of max-normalized trajectories of the 1000 most abundant clonotypes was used as exploratory dynamics analysis. Separately sequenced CD4+ and CD8+ repertoires were used to assign a CD4 or CD8 phenotype to each responding clone. TCRdb reworked the public reads: Q25 trimming with fastp, MiXCR clone assembly, productive beta chains retained. Each entry merges the rows of one CDR3 protein and shows their most common DNA and genes. The V and J calls, along with clone size, are taken from TCRdb and not from the paper's own processing. This sample has a few hundred thousand distinct CDR3 sequences in its table, and 15% to 20% of those were observed once. About a fifth of the sample rests with the top ten.

This clonotype was counted only a few times. The antigen this receptor binds is unknown. No base-level quality is on record; no much larger clone is a single base apart. Trimming at the junction amounts to 8 bases on V and 4 bases on J, and the germline ends lie 15 bases apart. From cysteine to phenylalanine, the CDR3 is 14 amino acids long. Left in the record is the CDR3 DNA by itself, 42 bases read in frame from the first base. Sequenced sample: PBMCs or a T cell subset sorted from them (not recorded which). The rearranged segments are TRBV12-3 or TRBV12-4 and TRBJ1-5; the D gene is possibly TRBD1, with 6 bases matching. This TCR came from a man younger than 35 who had mild COVID-19 (a few samples of this study predate the infection). The sample titles of this study are shuffled in the database, so cell type and time point are left out; the donor was told from shared clones. The DNA sequence is TGTGCCAGCGCCCCTGGACAGCCTAATCAGCCCCAGCATTTT. It translates as CASAPGQPNQPQHF.